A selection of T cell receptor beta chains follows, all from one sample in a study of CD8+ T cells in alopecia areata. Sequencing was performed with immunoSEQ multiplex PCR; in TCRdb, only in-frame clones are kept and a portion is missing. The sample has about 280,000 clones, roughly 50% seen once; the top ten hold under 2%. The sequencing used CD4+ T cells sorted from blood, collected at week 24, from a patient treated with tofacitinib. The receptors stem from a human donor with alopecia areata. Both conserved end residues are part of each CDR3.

cdr3_aa: CSVSKGGQDEQYF; v_call: TRBV29-1
cdr3_aa: CASRTGTGETDTQYF; v_call: TRBV5-1
cdr3_aa: CASTPGPGRYEQYF; v_call: TRBV23-1
cdr3_aa: CASSREGQGVYYGYTF; v_call: TRBV7-9
cdr3_aa: CASSESGQSLHF; v_call: TRBV2
cdr3_aa: CASLGTEASPLHF; v_call: TRBV25-1
cdr3_aa: CASSVGPRGWAFF; v_call: TRBV2
cdr3_aa: CASRLQGSNQPQHF; v_call: TRBV7-8
cdr3_aa: CASSVGPGVWGYTF; v_call: TRBV9
cdr3_aa: CASSPGANVLTF; v_call: TRBV7-9
cdr3_aa: CSVERKTGGTEAFF; v_call: TRBV29-1